This T cell receptor (beta chain) was identified in a study of control samples from healthy donors and cancer patients. CDR1 SNHLY and CDR2 FYNNEI come from the germline V gene. This CDR3 is built from 16 residues. Losses at the gene ends were 0 bases for V and 6 bases for J; bases not matched to a gene: 10. Measured with immunoSEQ multiplex PCR; TCRdb has only the in-frame clones, and not every one. The sample includes approximately 87,000 clones, approximately 86% of them seen just once. The V gene is TRBV2, the J gene TRBJ2-7; TRBD2 matches at 8 bases. This receptor was taken from a woman aged 45 to 65 in good health. The sample comprised blood. CDR3 amino acids: CASSEAGGPREGEQYF. CDR3 coding DNA: TGTGCCAGCAGTGAAGCGGGGGGGCCCCGGGAGGGCGAGCAGTACTTC.